The 2 T cell receptor beta chains below all came from one sample that was sequenced in a study of blood T cell repertoires in COVID-19 (dated by TCRdb to between 2020 and 2021). Libraries were prepared through the immunoSEQ multiplex PCR assay. TCRdb carries this immuneACCESS record with in-frame sequences only. Its versions omit some clonotypes, under half of them owing to an unresolved V gene in the studies checked, with the rest unexplained. The sample includes tens of thousands of clones, with 65% to 90% observed a single time. Roughly 20% of the sample goes to the ten largest clones. Sequenced input: peripheral blood. These receptors all stem from an elderly woman with acute or convalescent COVID-19.

The rearrangement links TRBV9 to TRBJ2-3, with D perhaps matching TRBD2 (6 bases). The CDR3 extends over 14 amino acids. The ends were cut back, 4 bases at V and 0 bases at J, with 9 bases in the middle. Germline-derived CDR1 and CDR2 are SGDLS and YYNGEE. The CDR3 bases are TGTGCCAGCAGCTGGGACTTCAGCACAGATACGCAGTATTTT. Its translation is CASSWDFSTDTQYF.

This clone occurred once. The chain has TRBV10-3 and TRBJ2-5; a possible D gene is TRBD2 (5 bases). CDR1 is ENHRY and CDR2 is SYGVKD in the germline V gene. This CDR3 has 13 amino acids. V dropped 7 bases and J dropped 1 base, with 10 bases sitting between them. In DNA form, the CDR3 reads TGTGCCATCAACGCGGGCTCCCAAGAGACCCAGTACTTC. It specifies CAINAGSQETQYF.